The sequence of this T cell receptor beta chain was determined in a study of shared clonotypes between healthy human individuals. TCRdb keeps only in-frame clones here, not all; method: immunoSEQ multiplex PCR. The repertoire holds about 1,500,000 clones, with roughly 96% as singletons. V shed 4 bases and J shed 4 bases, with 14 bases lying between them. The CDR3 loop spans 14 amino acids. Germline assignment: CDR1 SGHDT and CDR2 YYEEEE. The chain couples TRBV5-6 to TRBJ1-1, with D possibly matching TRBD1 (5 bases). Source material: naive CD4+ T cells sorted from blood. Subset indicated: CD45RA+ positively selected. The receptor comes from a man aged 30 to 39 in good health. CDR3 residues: CASSQGPLATEAFF. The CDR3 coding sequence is TGTGCCAGCAGCCAGGGACCGTTGGCCACTGAAGCTTTCTTT.